One and the same sample provided the 20 T cell receptor beta chains below, sequenced in a study of blood T cell repertoires in COVID-19. Profiled with immunoSEQ multiplex PCR; TCRdb holds only in-frame clones, not every one. The repertoire includes about 160,000 clones, roughly 80% of them detected once, and around 2.7% sits in the top ten. Sequencing was carried out using peripheral blood. The source is a man in his 70s with acute or convalescent COVID-19.

This chain links TRBV19 with TRBJ1-5; the D is unclear. From germline, CDR1 is LNHDA and CDR2 SQIVND (reference sequence). CDR3 length equals 12 residues. Trimming removed 5 bases from V and 5 bases from J, with 7 bases in between. The CDR3: CASSDLDQPQHF. CDR3 in DNA: TGTGCCAGTAGTGACTTGGATCAGCCCCAGCATTTT.

This chain connects TRBV6-5 to TRBJ1-3, with 9 bases fitting TRBD1. CDR3 length equals 15 residues. J gave up 4 bases and V 6 bases, and 7 bases lay outside the gene matches. CDR1 and CDR2 from the germline V gene are MNHEY and SVGAGI. The CDR3: CASSLQGAIGNTIYF. The CDR3 DNA reads TGTGCCAGCAGCCTACAGGGGGCGATCGGAAACACCATATATTTT.

This clone was recorded a few times. The chain has TRBV11-2 and TRBJ2-5; D may be TRBD1 (6 bases). In germline, CDR1 is SGHAT, CDR2 FQNNGV. CDR3 length: 14 residues. V was pared by 2 bases and J by 2 bases, with 9 bases between. The chain's CDR3 is CASSLSDRQETQYF. The CDR3 nucleotides are TGTGCCAGCAGCTTATCGGACAGACAAGAGACCCAGTACTTC.

V is TRBV6-4 and J is TRBJ1-1; D is uncertain. Trimming pared 3 bases from V and 0 bases from J, leaving 5 bases between. This CDR3 has 13 residues. In germline, CDR1 is MRHNA, CDR2 SNTAGT. The CDR3 nucleotides are TGTGCCAGCAGTGAAGCCATGAACACTGAAGCTTTCTTT. Amino acid sequence: CASSEAMNTEAFF.

The CDR3 sequence: CASSAREQGIVWGYGYTF. The CDR3 DNA reads as TGCGCCAGCAGCGCGAGGGAGCAGGGGATCGTTTGGGGCTATGGCTACACCTTC. The gene calls are TRBV5-1 and TRBJ1-2, with TRBD1 as a possible D gene (6 bases). CDR3 length equals 18 residues. V was trimmed by 4 bases and J by 4 bases, leaving 26 bases between them. In germline, CDR1 is SGHRS, CDR2 YFSETQ.

The J gene is TRBJ1-4, the V gene TRBV28, with 7 nucleotides matching TRBD1. The CDR3 totals 14 residues. J was trimmed by 2 bases and V by 5 bases; bases with no gene match: 2. Germline V gene data show CDR1 as MDHEN and CDR2 as SYDVKM. The CDR3 coding sequence is TGTGCCAGCAGTCCGGACAGGACTAATGAAAAACTGTTTTTT. Protein sequence: CASSPDRTNEKLFF.

J is TRBJ2-1 and V is TRBV12-3 or TRBV12-4, with D perhaps matching TRBD1 (6 bases). The CDR3 length is 13 residues. Between the trimmed V and J ends, which lost 4 bases and 10 bases, there was a span of 14 bases. CDR3 bases: TGTGCCAGCAGTTCGCAGGGGTGGGGGGAGCAGTTCTTC. It is translated as CASSSQGWGEQFF.

This clone was seen only once. The chain links TRBV28 to TRBJ2-3; D is undetermined. CDR3 size: 13 residues. CDR1 MDHEN and CDR2 SYDVKM come from the germline V gene. V was trimmed by 2 bases and J by 1 base, leaving 4 bases between them. The CDR3 nucleotides read TGTGCCAGCAGTTTAATAGGCACAGATACGCAGTATTTT. It is translated as CASSLIGTDTQYF.

The chain has TRBV6-5 and TRBJ1-2, with unresolved D. The CDR3 has 13 residues. Germline CDR1 MNHEY, CDR2 SVGAGI. Trimming pared 7 bases from V and 5 bases from J, leaving 14 bases between. The CDR3 spells CASILTLEYGYTF. The CDR3 nucleotides read TGTGCCAGCATCCTGACACTTGAGTATGGCTACACCTTC.

On this clone: Additional DNA sequences in this sample encode the identical CDR3. The V gene is TRBV6-1, the J gene TRBJ2-3; 13 nucleotides line up with TRBD2. This CDR3 is 17 amino acids long. Trimming cost V 2 bases and J 1 base; bases outside gene matches: 3. Germline-derived CDR1 and CDR2 are MNHNS and SASEGT. The CDR3 here is CASSESGLAGGTDTQYF. The CDR3 DNA reads TGTGCCAGCAGTGAATCCGGACTAGCGGGGGGCACAGATACGCAGTATTTT.

The V and J genes are TRBV5-4 and TRBJ1-2; TRBD1 aligns across 8 bases. The CDR3 has 15 residues. V lost 4 bases to trimming and J lost 5 bases; unmatched junction nucleotides: 10. Germline V gives CDR1 SGHNT, CDR2 YYREEE (reference sequence). The CDR3, as DNA: TGTGCCAGCAGCCCTGGGGCAGGGGGCACATATGGCTACACCTTC. It codes for CASSPGAGGTYGYTF. Full variable domain (outside the CDR3, taken from reference TRBV5-4 and TRBJ1-2): ETGVTQSPTHLIKTRGQQVTLRCSSQSGHNTVSWYQQALGQGPQFIFQYYREEENGRGNFPPRFSGLQFPNYSSELNVNALELDDSALYLCASSPGAGGTYGYTFGSGTRLTVV.

The chain carries TRBV9 and TRBJ2-3; TRBD2 matches at 8 bases. J lost 3 bases, V lost 1 base, and 7 bases had no gene match. The germline V gene encodes CDR1 SGDLS and CDR2 YYNGEE. This CDR3 is 16 amino acids long. The CDR3 DNA reads TGTGCCAGCAGCGTAATGGGCAGCGGGAGTACAGATACGCAGTATTTT. It translates to CASSVMGSGSTDTQYF.

The rearrangement joins TRBV7-8 to TRBJ2-1; TRBD1 matches 11 bases. CDR1 is SGHVS, CDR2 FQNEAQ, per germline. This CDR3 region has 16 residues. Trimming at V came to 8 bases and at J to 8 bases, leaving 14 bases not matched to a gene. The CDR3: CASLFAEDRGLDEQFF. The CDR3 DNA reads TGTGCCAGCCTTTTCGCGGAGGACAGGGGGCTCGATGAGCAGTTCTTC.

This clone occurred a few times. This chain connects TRBV6-6 to TRBJ2-7; D may be TRBD2 (5 bases). Germline V gives CDR1 MNHNY, CDR2 SVGAGI (reference sequence). This CDR3 contains 12 residues. Trimming left V 6 bases short and J 4 bases short, with 10 bases between. The CDR3 nucleotides read TGTGCCAGCAGCCTCCGGGGATACGAGCAGTACTTC. Protein product: CASSLRGYEQYF.

The gene calls are TRBV9 and TRBJ1-1; 10 bases agree with TRBD1. CDR3 length equals 14 residues. Germline assignment: CDR1 SGDLS and CDR2 YYNGEE. V lost 4 bases and J lost 4; bases outside the gene matches: 4. The CDR3 here is CASSKRTGGTEAFF. DNA of the CDR3: TGTGCCAGCAGCAAACGGACAGGGGGCACTGAAGCTTTCTTT.

The chain couples TRBV5-6 to TRBJ1-4; TRBD1 agrees at 9 bases. CDR1 and CDR2 (germline): SGHDT, YYEEEE. With 4 bases clipped from V and 8 bases from J, the junction kept 6 bases outside the gene matches. This CDR3 contains 14 residues. CDR3 region: CASSLGQGREKLFF. In DNA form, the CDR3 reads TGTGCCAGCAGCCTGGGACAGGGTAGAGAAAAACTGTTTTTT.

This chain links TRBV9 with TRBJ2-7; TRBD1 is a possible D gene (5 bases). The CDR3 has 15 residues. With 0 bases removed from V and 3 bases from J, the gap between germline ends came to 13 bases. Germline CDR1 is SGDLS and CDR2 is YYNGEE. The CDR3 nucleotides read TGTGCCAGCAGCGTAGGACAGTCCTTTATCTACGAGCAGTACTTC. Protein: CASSVGQSFIYEQYF.

This clone was detected once. The rearrangement uses TRBV6-5 and TRBJ2-4, with D maybe TRBD1 (5 bases). V lost 4 bases to trimming and J lost 0 bases, with 10 bases between them. The germline V gene has CDR1 MNHEY and CDR2 SVGAGI. This CDR3 contains 15 residues. CDR3 bases: TGTGCCAGCAGTTCGACAGAGTTAGCCAAAAACATTCAGTACTTC. Residues: CASSSTELAKNIQYF.

The chain recombines TRBV12-3 or TRBV12-4 with TRBJ2-5; the D is unclear. The CDR3 has 13 amino acids. V was shortened by 7 bases and J by 1 base, with 10 bases between the two germline ends. The CDR3 nucleotides read TGTGCCAGCACGCGGCGAAGCCAAGAGACCCAGTACTTC. Amino acids: CASTRRSQETQYF.

The V gene is TRBV9, the J gene TRBJ2-2; 9 bases line up with TRBD1. The V gene's germline CDR1 is SGDLS and CDR2 YYNGEE. The junction had 4 bases not matched to a gene; V was cut back by 0 bases and J by 7 bases. The length of the CDR3 is 15 residues. CDR3 region: CASSVGDRVVGELFF. In DNA form, the CDR3 reads TGTGCCAGCAGCGTAGGGGACAGGGTAGTCGGGGAGCTGTTTTTT.